The clone carrying this T cell receptor (beta chain) was counted a few times. The antigen is not known. The record originates from a study of T cells in Graves' hyperthyroidism and ophthalmopathy. From germline, CDR1 is SNHLY and CDR2 FYNNEI. The ends were cut back, 8 bases at V and 9 bases at J, with 19 bases in the middle. The CDR3 totals 13 residues. General observations from the study: Most clonotypes that expanded in the thyroid above 0.001 also showed up in blood. Stable hyperthyroidism was told apart from ophthalmopathy by a model built on 13 V-J features.

It was RNA transcripts that yielded the amplified TCR beta CDR3 regions. Carried out on the TCR CDR3, a first-round RT-PCR used the HTBI primer set. TCRdb passed the multiplex PCR reads through MiXCR, listing each CDR3 protein once. The sample has 550,000 to 600,000 distinct CDR3 sequences, around 45% seen once. The chain has TRBV2 and TRBJ2-5, with D possibly TRBD2 on 6 matching bases. The source is an adult woman with Graves' disease, either hyperthyroidism or ophthalmopathy (not recorded which). Sequenced material: peripheral blood or thyroid tissue (not recorded which). For the CDR3, the DNA is TGTGCCAGCCGGGGGATGGCAAATCAGCCCCAGTACTTC. It yields the protein CASRGMANQPQYF.